One and the same sample provided the 8 T cell receptor beta chains below, sequenced in a study of T cell responses to AZD1222 COVID-19 vaccine. Produced via immunoSEQ multiplex PCR; TCRdb's table is partial and in-frame only. The sample records fewer than 85,000 clones, 83% being singletons. This specimen was peripheral blood, taken 28 days after the second AZD1222 dose. Receptors were obtained from an adult who received the AZD1222 COVID-19 vaccine.

This clone has just a few counts. J is TRBJ1-3 and V is TRBV11-2; D ambiguous. The ends were cut back, 3 bases at V and 0 bases at J, with 9 bases in the middle. The CDR3 length is 15 residues. In germline, CDR1 is SGHAT, CDR2 FQNNGV. In DNA, the CDR3 is TGTGCCAGCAGCTTGGGAACGAGCTCTGGAAACACCATATATTTT. Translation: CASSLGTSSGNTIYF.

V is TRBV7-9 and J is TRBJ2-2, with D perhaps matching TRBD2 (5 bases). The CDR3 loop spans 14 amino acids. Germline CDR1 SEHNR, CDR2 FQNEAQ (reference sequence). Trimming cost V 0 bases and J 8 bases, with 10 bases left between them. The CDR3 loop is CASSLAGARGELFF. The CDR3 coding sequence is TGTGCCAGCAGCTTAGCGGGAGCACGGGGGGAGCTGTTTTTT.

The genes are TRBV7-2 and TRBJ1-5, with unresolved D. The CDR3 length is 16 residues. CDR1 and CDR2 (germline): SGHTA, FQGNSA. V gave up 2 bases and J gave up 3 bases, with 14 bases separating them. In DNA, the CDR3 is TGTGCCAGCAGCTTAATAGGAGGTGGGGTCAATCAGCCCCAGCATTTT. Its protein is CASSLIGGGVNQPQHF.

This clone has just a few counts. The V call is TRBV4-2, the J call TRBJ1-5; 7 bases align to TRBD1. V dropped 1 base and J dropped 3; count of bases not matched to a gene: 3. The CDR3 runs to 15 residues. From germline, CDR1 is LGHNA and CDR2 YNFKEQ. CDR3 in DNA: TGTGCCAGCAGCCAAGCGACAGGGTACAATCAGCCCCAGCATTTT. This encodes CASSQATGYNQPQHF.

This chain links TRBV7-9 with TRBJ2-7; perhaps TRBD2 as D (5 bases). Trimming cost V 2 bases and J 3 bases, with 8 bases left between them. Looked up from germline, CDR1 is SEHNR and CDR2 is FQNEAQ (reference sequence). The CDR3 runs to 13 residues. CDR3 DNA: TGTGCCAGCAGCTTAAGCGGCGGCTACGAGCAGTACTTC. This encodes CASSLSGGYEQYF.

The V and J genes are TRBV28 and TRBJ2-7, with 10 bases identical to TRBD2. V trimming: 4 bases; J trimming: 4 bases; junction bases outside the gene matches: 13. The CDR3 spans 17 residues. Germline assignment: CDR1 MDHEN and CDR2 SYDVKM. This chain's CDR3 is CASSSTSGKVMLYEQYF. The CDR3 region has the DNA TGTGCCAGCAGTTCCACTAGCGGGAAAGTAATGCTTTACGAGCAGTACTTC.

The CDR3: CASSPPTPRPDTQYF. CDR3 bases: TGTGCCAGCAGCCCGCCGACCCCTCGGCCAGATACGCAGTATTTT. This rearrangement joins TRBV13 to TRBJ2-3, with D uncertain. Germline V CDR1 and CDR2: PRHDT, FYEKMQ (reference sequence). With 5 bases removed from V and 4 bases from J, the gap between germline ends came to 16 bases. The length of the CDR3 is 15 residues. Variable domain in full (rest from reference TRBV13 and TRBJ2-3): AAGVIQSPRHLIKEKRETATLKCYPIPRHDTVYWYQQGPGQDPQFLISFYEKMQSDKGSIPDRFSAQQFSDYHSELNMSSLELGDSALYFCASSPPTPRPDTQYFGPGTRLTVL.

This clone has a handful of counts. V is TRBV3-1 (or the pseudogene TRBV3-2) and J is TRBJ1-2, with a weak D call TRBD1 (5 bases). Germline CDR1 is LGHDT and CDR2 is YNNKEL (reference sequence). Trimming left V 1 base short and J 0 bases short, with 9 bases between. The CDR3 runs 15 residues. The CDR3 region has the DNA TGTGCCAGCAGCCAAGCCCCGGGGCCTAACTATGGCTACACCTTC. It translates to CASSQAPGPNYGYTF.